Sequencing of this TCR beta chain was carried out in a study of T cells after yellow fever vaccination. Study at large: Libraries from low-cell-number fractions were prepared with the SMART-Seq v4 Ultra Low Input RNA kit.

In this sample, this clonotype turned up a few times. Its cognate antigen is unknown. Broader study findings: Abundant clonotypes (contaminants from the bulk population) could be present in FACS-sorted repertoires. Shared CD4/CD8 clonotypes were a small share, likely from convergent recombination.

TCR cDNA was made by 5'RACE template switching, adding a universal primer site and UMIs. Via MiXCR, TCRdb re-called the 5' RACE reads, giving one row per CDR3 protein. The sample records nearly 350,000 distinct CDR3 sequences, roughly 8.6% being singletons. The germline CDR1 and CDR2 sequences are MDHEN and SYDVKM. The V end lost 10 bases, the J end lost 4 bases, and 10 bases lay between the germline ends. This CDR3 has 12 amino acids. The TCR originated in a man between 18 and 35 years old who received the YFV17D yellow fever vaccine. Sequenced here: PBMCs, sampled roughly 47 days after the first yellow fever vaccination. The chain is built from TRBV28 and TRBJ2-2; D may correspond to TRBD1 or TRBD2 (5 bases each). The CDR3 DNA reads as TGTGCCACCGGGACGTCCACCGGGGAGCTGTTTTTT. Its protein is CATGTSTGELFF.